This is a list of T cell receptor beta chains from one sample in a study of shared clonotypes between healthy human individuals. Method: immunoSEQ multiplex PCR; TCRdb's copy keeps in-frame clones and lacks some. Of 730,000 or so clones in the sample, 72% were seen once. The sample consisted of memory CD4+ T cells sorted from blood. The receptors originated from a woman in her twenties or thirties in good health. Both conserved end residues are part of each CDR3. The D gene is left open where the match is weak. Expanded clones are given a class, and other clones once, few, many or no size at all.

J | D | size | length | V | DNA | CDR3
TRBJ2-1 | . | few | 12 | TRBV29-1 | TGCAGCGTTGGGAGTGGCTACAATGAGCAGTTCTTC | CSVGSGYNEQFF
TRBJ2-1 | . | . | 15 | TRBV13 | TGTGCCAGCAGCTTAGGCGGGAACTCCTACAATGAGCAGTTCTTC | CASSLGGNSYNEQFF
TRBJ2-3 | . | . | 13 | TRBV19 | TGTGCCAGTAGTCAGGGGAACACAGATACGCAGTATTTT | CASSQGNTDTQYF
TRBJ2-2 | . | . | 13 | TRBV14 | TGTGCCAGCAGCCGGCAGAGCACCGGGGAGCTGTTTTTT | CASSRQSTGELFF
TRBJ2-5 | . | . | 13 | TRBV6-6 | TGTGCCACCAGGGGCGGTACCCGTGGGACCCAGTACTTC | CATRGGTRGTQYF
TRBJ2-7 | TRBD2 | . | 15 | TRBV6-1 | TGTGCCAGCAGAACGACTAGCGGCAAAAACTACGAGCAGTACTTC | CASRTTSGKNYEQYF
TRBJ1-2 | . | . | 13 | TRBV6-5 | TGTGCCAGCATTGATCAGGGGAACGGTGGCTACACCTTC | CASIDQGNGGYTF
TRBJ1-4 | . | . | 16 | TRBV5-1 | TGCGCCAGCAGCCCCTCGGATGGGAAGAGTAATGAAAAACTGTTTTTT | CASSPSDGKSNEKLFF
TRBJ1-4 | . | many | 13 | TRBV19 | TGTGCCTCCTCGACAGAAACTAATGAAAAACTGTTTTTT | CASSTETNEKLFF
TRBJ2-5 | TRBD2 | many | 18 | TRBV7-2 | TGTGCCAGCAGCAGTTCAAATCTCGGACTAGCGCACGGAGAGACCCAGTACTTC | CASSSSNLGLAHGETQYF
TRBJ2-7 | . | once | 15 | TRBV6-6 | TGTGCCAGCAGCTCGGTAAATTATGGCCTCTACGAGCAGTACTTC | CASSSVNYGLYEQYF
TRBJ2-1 | . | . | 15 | TRBV27 | TGTGCCAGCAGTTTAGACTACCGCGGGGTTGGTGAGCAGTTCTTC | CASSLDYRGVGEQFF
TRBJ2-3 | TRBD1 | few | 15 | TRBV18 | TGTGCCAGCTCGCCGACAGGGGGAAGCACAGATACGCAGTATTTT | CASSPTGGSTDTQYF
TRBJ2-7 | . | . | 13 | TRBV19 | TGTGCCAGTAGTAAAGGGGTCGGCTACGAGCAGTACTTC | CASSKGVGYEQYF
TRBJ2-5 | TRBD2 | once | 16 | TRBV10-1 | TGCGCCAGCAGTGATGGGACTAGCGGGAGAATAGAGACCCAGTACTTC | CASSDGTSGRIETQYF
TRBJ2-3 | TRBD2 | . | 15 | TRBV2 | TGTGCCAGCAGACCGGGACTAGCGGGAACTGCTACGCAGTATTTT | CASRPGLAGTATQYF
TRBJ2-3 | TRBD1 | . | 13 | TRBV10-3 | TGTGCCATCAAAACAGGGGGCACAGATACGCAGTATTTT | CAIKTGGTDTQYF
TRBJ1-2 | . | once | 13 | TRBV28 | TGTGCCAGCATTCCAAAACCGGCGGGCGGCTACACCTTC | CASIPKPAGGYTF
TRBJ2-7 | . | . | 13 | TRBV28 | TGTGCCAGCAGCCAGGGCGCCTCCTACGAGCAGTACTTC | CASSQGASYEQYF
TRBJ1-2 | . | . | 14 | TRBV15 | TGTGCCACCAGCGGAGGACACGGCTCGAGAGGCTACACCTTC | CATSGGHGSRGYTF
TRBJ2-7 | TRBD2 | . | 15 | TRBV4-1 | TGCGCCAGCCCCCCCTTAGCGGGAGGGCCGGGCGAGCAGTACTTC | CASPPLAGGPGEQYF
TRBJ2-5 | . | once | 15 | TRBV9 | TGTGCCAGCAGCATCTTTGCGGGCCCCCAAGAGACCCAGTACTTC | CASSIFAGPQETQYF
TRBJ2-3 | TRBD2 | once | 17 | TRBV19 | TGTGCCAGTAGTAGTGCCAGAGGGAGCGGGGTCACAGATACGCAGTATTTT | CASSSARGSGVTDTQYF
TRBJ2-7 | TRBD1 | . | 15 | TRBV7-8 | TGTGCCAGCAGCTTAGTCGGACAGGGGTCCTACGAGCAGTACTTC | CASSLVGQGSYEQYF
TRBJ2-2 | . | . | 16 | TRBV6-5 | TGTGCCAGCAGTTACTCAGCAGGGGCGAACACCGGGGAGCTGTTTTTT | CASSYSAGANTGELFF
TRBJ2-6 | . | once | 16 | TRBV2 | TGTGCCAGCAGTCCCAGGCCGAACTCTGGGGCCAACGTCCTGACTTTC | CASSPRPNSGANVLTF
TRBJ1-5 | . | once | 14 | TRBV10-2 | TGCGCCAGCAGGGACTGGGCGAGCAATCAGCCCCAGCATTTT | CASRDWASNQPQHF
TRBJ1-2 | . | . | 13 | TRBV11-2 | TGTGCCAGCAGCCCGGACACTAACTATGGCTACACCTTC | CASSPDTNYGYTF
TRBJ2-7 | TRBD2 | . | 16 | TRBV10-2 | TGCGCCAGCAGTGACCCCATGCGGGAGGGAACCTACGAGCAGTACTTC | CASSDPMREGTYEQYF
TRBJ2-3 | TRBD2 | . | 14 | TRBV18 | TGTGCCAGCTCACCATCAAGCGGGGGGGATACGCAGTATTTT | CASSPSSGGDTQYF
TRBJ2-7 | . | . | 13 | TRBV28 | TGTGCCAGCAGTGAGTTTAGCTCCTACGAGCAGTACTTC | CASSEFSSYEQYF
TRBJ2-3 | TRBD1 | . | 17 | TRBV5-8 | TGTGCCAGCAGCTTGGGAAGGACAGGGTCGGGCACAGATACGCAGTATTTT | CASSLGRTGSGTDTQYF
TRBJ2-1 | TRBD2 | . | 14 | TRBV7-7 | TGTGCCAGCAGCTTAAGCGGGAGGCGGAATGAGCAGTTCTTC | CASSLSGRRNEQFF
TRBJ1-1 | . | . | 11 | TRBV20-1 | TGCAGTGCTAGTCTCGGGATTCATGGGAGATTT | CSASLGIHGRF
TRBJ1-5 | . | . | 15 | TRBV4-2 | TGTGCCAGCAGCCAAGCAGGGGTGAGCAATCAGCCCCAGCATTTT | CASSQAGVSNQPQHF
TRBJ1-2 | . | . | 15 | TRBV18 | TGTGCCAGCTCACTTTCCGACAACCCTTTGGAAGGCTACACCTTC | CASSLSDNPLEGYTF
TRBJ1-4 | . | . | 14 | TRBV5-4 | TGTGCCAGCAGCTCCGGGGCAAGTAATGAAAAACTGTTTTTT | CASSSGASNEKLFF
TRBJ2-3 | . | . | 13 | TRBV10-3 | TGTGCCATCAGTGATCAGGACCACAGGGCGCAGTATTTT | CAISDQDHRAQYF
TRBJ2-7 | . | . | 14 | TRBV5-6 | TGTGCCAGCAGCCCGGGGCAGGGTGGCTACGAGCAGTACTTC | CASSPGQGGYEQYF
TRBJ2-6 | . | . | 16 | TRBV7-9 | TGTGCCAGCAGCAGGGACCGCCCCTCTGGGGCCAACGTCCTGACTTTC | CASSRDRPSGANVLTF
TRBJ2-7 | TRBD2 | many | 14 | TRBV7-9 | TGTGCCAGCAGCTCCTTAGCGGGGAACTACGAGCAGTACTTC | CASSSLAGNYEQYF
TRBJ2-3 | . | . | 15 | TRBV5-1 | TGCGCCAGCAGCCAACCGGACAGACCCACAGATACGCAGTATTTT | CASSQPDRPTDTQYF
TRBJ2-2 | . | . | 15 | TRBV18 | TGTGCCAGCTCACGCCTAGCCGCGAACACCGGGGAGCTGTTTTTT | CASSRLAANTGELFF
TRBJ1-1 | . | . | 13 | TRBV6-1 | TGTGCCAGCAGTGAAGACCGTAGATTCGGCAGAACCTTT | CASSEDRRFGRTF
TRBJ1-4 | . | . | 17 | TRBV4-1 | TGCGCCAGCAGCCCCTCCGAGCAGTTATTGACTAATGAAAAACTGTTTTTT | CASSPSEQLLTNEKLFF
TRBJ2-7 | TRBD2 | . | 12 | TRBV5-4 | TGTGCCAGCAGCCTAGCGGGAGGCGAGCAGTACTTC | CASSLAGGEQYF
TRBJ2-4 | . | . | 13 | TRBV7-2 | TGTGCCAGCAGCTTACGGGGTAGAAACATTCAGTACTTC | CASSLRGRNIQYF